The table lists the clone carrying this T cell receptor beta chain with a few counts. This entry comes from a study of blood T cell repertoires in COVID-19. In the study overall: Donors in the United States, Italy and Spain gave samples during acute or convalescent COVID-19. T cells, B-cell-depleted T cells, or PBMCs provided the cDNA or gDNA that served as material.

J gave up 1 base and V 2 bases, and 1 base lay outside the gene matches. This CDR3 is built from 15 residues. Germline CDR1 is MDHEN and CDR2 is SYDVKM. Per the original methods: How many nucleated cells were present was estimated from reference gene primer amplification. The data were produced by immunoSEQ multiplex PCR, yet TCRdb's version contains in-frame clones alone and is incomplete. The V and J calls and clone size are taken from that table; D and trimming were inferred from the DNA. The data hold approximately 20,000 clones, with 70% to 90% observed a single time. What was sequenced was peripheral blood. The genes are TRBV28 and TRBJ2-7, with 11 bases aligning to TRBD2. The TCR sequence derives from a man older than 75 with acute or convalescent COVID-19. The CDR3 protein is CASSLGTSGSYEQYF. The CDR3 DNA sequence: TGTGCCAGCAGTTTAGGGACTAGCGGATCCTACGAGCAGTACTTC. The variable domain in full, completed from reference TRBV28 and TRBJ2-7, reads DVKVTQSSRYLVKRTGEKVFLECVQDMDHENMFWYRQDPGLGLRLIYFSYDVKMKEKGDIPEGYSVSREKKERFSLILESASTNQTSMYLCASSLGTSGSYEQYFGPGTRLTVT.